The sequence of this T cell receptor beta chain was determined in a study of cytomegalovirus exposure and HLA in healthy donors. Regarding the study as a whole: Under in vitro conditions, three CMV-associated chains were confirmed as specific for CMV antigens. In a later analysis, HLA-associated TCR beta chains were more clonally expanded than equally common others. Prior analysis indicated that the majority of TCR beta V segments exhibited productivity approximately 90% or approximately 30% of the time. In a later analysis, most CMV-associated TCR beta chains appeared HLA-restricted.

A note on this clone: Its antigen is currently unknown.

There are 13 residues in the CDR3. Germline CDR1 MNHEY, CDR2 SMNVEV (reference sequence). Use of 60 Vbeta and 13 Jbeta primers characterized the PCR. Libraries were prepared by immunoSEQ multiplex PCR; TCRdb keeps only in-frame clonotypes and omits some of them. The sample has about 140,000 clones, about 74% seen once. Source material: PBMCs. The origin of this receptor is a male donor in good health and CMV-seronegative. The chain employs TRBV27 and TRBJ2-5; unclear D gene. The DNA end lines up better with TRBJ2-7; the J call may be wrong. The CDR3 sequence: CASSLSPYREQYF. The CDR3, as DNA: TGTGCCAGCAGTTTATCGCCCTATCGCGAGCAGTACTTC.